Here is one TCR beta chain with its context. Its target antigen remains unknown. No base quality values were provided; no much bigger clone lies one nucleotide off. This sample was taken from a study of blood T cells in healthy people across ages (dated by TCRdb to between 2015 and 2016). Some background on the complete study: In model experiments, template switching captured roughly one uniquely barcoded TCR beta cDNA molecule for every two T cells. Age-related changes in TCR beta repertoire diversity were measured in the study by deep sequencing normalized with unique cDNA molecular identifiers. The donors were split into four age groups: young (average 16 years), middle-aged (around 40), aged (about 62) and long-lived (roughly 80). To avoid experimental bias, donors of different ages were spread randomly across the sequencing lanes. For two donors (one aged 18 to 30 and one aged 80 or older), the study analyzed two additional independent replicas of 1 million unique cDNA reads from the same blood draw. General findings and caveats noted by the study authors: The percentage of naive T cells measured by flow cytometry correlated strongly with observed TCR beta diversity. Because profiling used bulk unsorted PBMCs, naive and antigen-experienced compartments could not be compared conclusively. Donor CMV infection status was unknown, potentially confounding age-related changes in expanded clonotypes. As age increased, observed TCR beta diversity per million T cells dropped in a roughly linear way, and a significant reduction was already evident by age about 40. Estimates of total diversity from one million sequenced T cells were regarded as lower bounds and underestimates. Compared with the aged group, the long-lived group had more naive CD4+ T cells, fewer expanded clones and increased TCR diversity, a pattern suggesting age selection.

Receptor amplification or capture employed 5' RACE. The instrument was an Illumina HiSeq 2500. The second PCR ran for roughly 7 to 11 cycles and used a J-beta primer mix along with a sample-barcoded 5' primer. A template-switch 5' adaptor carrying 12 random nucleotides introduced a unique molecular identifier onto each TCR beta cDNA molecule. Each sample yielded at least 2.5 million CDR3-containing paired-end reads. First-strand cDNA synthesis was performed from all RNA using the Mint cDNA synthesis kit, with priming by a TRBC-specific oligonucleotide. After uracil-DNA glycosylase treatment, a first 18-cycle PCR used universal primers M1SS and BC2_uni_R on all cDNA. In the original analysis: For normalization, 1 million high-quality reads, each with a distinct molecular identifier, were randomly selected from each sample. Reads sharing molecular identifiers were discarded rather than binned into consensus sequences. MiTCR, with a Q25 quality threshold and the strictest error-elimination algorithm, was used for CDR3 identification, clonotype clustering and error correction. A nonparametric unseen species model with Euler transformation was used to estimate lower-bound total TCR beta diversity. TCRdb took the public reads, trimmed them with fastp at Q25, ran MiXCR for clone calling and kept in-frame beta chains. Identical CDR3 protein sequences are pooled into one entry, listed with their most common genes and DNA. For this entry, the V and J calls and clone size follow TCRdb and not the study's own pipeline. The sample includes roughly 2 million distinct CDR3 sequences, with less than 50% observed a single time. The top ten hold roughly 2% of the sample.

Systemically healthy Caucasian individuals from Russia, approximately 39 in total and aged about 6 to 95 years, were included as donors. Each donor gave about 9.7 milliliters of peripheral blood, drawn into EDTA-treated Vacutainer tubes. Ficoll-Paque density-gradient centrifugation was used to isolate PBMCs, with at least 7 million obtained per sample. Trizol reagent was used to extract total RNA from the PBMCs, yielding at least 6 micrograms per sample. The percentages of naive CD45RAhigh/CD27high T cells were determined by flow cytometry on a PBMC aliquot from every donor. The germline V gene yields SGHTA for CDR1 and FQGNSA for CDR2. Counted from cysteine to phenylalanine, this CDR3 has 20 amino acids. Only the CDR3 portion is preserved as DNA: 60 bases, with reading frame beginning at the first base. The junction carries 29 bases between V and J, which are trimmed by 1 base and 5 bases respectively.

The V and J genes are TRBV7-2 and TRBJ2-5; TRBD2 is a weak D gene call, 6 bases matching. This sequence was found in a woman in her forties in good health. The sample comprised blood. The CDR3 in this case is CASSLVRGLYYTKEGETQYF. The DNA reads TGTGCCAGCAGCTTAGTGCGGGGCTTGTACTACACCAAGGAGGGGGAGACCCAGTACTTC.